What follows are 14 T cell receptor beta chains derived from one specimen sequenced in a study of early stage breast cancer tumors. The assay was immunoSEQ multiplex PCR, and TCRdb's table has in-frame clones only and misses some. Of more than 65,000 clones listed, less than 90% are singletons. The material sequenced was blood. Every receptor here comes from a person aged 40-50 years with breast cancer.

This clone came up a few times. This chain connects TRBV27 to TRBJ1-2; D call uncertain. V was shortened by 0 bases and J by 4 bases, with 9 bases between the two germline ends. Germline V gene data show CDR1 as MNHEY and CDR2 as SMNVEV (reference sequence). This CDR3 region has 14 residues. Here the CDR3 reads CASSLSWRVYGYTF. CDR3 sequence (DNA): TGTGCCAGCAGTTTATCATGGAGGGTCTATGGCTACACCTTC.

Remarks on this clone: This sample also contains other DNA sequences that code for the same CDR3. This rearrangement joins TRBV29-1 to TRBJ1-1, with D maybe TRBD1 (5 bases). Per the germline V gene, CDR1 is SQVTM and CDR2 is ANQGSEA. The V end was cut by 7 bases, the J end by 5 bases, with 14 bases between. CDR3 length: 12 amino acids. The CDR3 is CSAAREGTEAFF. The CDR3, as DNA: TGCAGCGCAGCCAGGGAAGGGACTGAAGCTTTCTTT.

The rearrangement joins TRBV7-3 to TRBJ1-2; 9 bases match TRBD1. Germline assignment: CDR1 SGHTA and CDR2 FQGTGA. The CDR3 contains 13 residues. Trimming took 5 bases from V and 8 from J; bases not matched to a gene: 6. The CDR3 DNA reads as TGTGCCAGCAGCCCAGGACAGGGGTTGGGCTACACCTTC. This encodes CASSPGQGLGYTF.

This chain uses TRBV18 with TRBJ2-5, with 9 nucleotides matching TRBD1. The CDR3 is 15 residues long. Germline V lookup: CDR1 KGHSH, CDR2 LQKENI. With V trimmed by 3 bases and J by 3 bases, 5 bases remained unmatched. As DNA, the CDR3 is TGTGCCAGCTCACCCCGGGACAGGGCGAAAGAGACCCAGTACTTC. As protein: CASSPRDRAKETQYF.

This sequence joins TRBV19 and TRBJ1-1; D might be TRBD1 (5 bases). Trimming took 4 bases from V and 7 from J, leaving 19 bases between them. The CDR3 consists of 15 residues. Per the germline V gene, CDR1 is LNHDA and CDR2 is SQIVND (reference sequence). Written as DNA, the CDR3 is TGTGCCAGTAGTACCTCCCATGGGGGGAGAATTGAAGCTTTCTTT. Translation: CASSTSHGGRIEAFF.

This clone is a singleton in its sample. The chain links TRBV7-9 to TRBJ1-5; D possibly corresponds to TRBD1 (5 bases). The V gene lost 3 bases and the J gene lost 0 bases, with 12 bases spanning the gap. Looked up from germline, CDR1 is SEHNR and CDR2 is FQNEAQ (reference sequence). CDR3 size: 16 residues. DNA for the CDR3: TGTGCCAGCAGCTTGGGGCCAGACTATAGCAATCAGCCCCAGCATTTT. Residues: CASSLGPDYSNQPQHF.

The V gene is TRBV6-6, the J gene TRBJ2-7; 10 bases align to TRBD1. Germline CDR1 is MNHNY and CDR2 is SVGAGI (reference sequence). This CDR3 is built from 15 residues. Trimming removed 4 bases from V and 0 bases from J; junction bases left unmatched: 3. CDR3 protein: CASSWTGGPSYEQYF. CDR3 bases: TGTGCCAGCAGTTGGACAGGGGGTCCCTCCTACGAGCAGTACTTC.

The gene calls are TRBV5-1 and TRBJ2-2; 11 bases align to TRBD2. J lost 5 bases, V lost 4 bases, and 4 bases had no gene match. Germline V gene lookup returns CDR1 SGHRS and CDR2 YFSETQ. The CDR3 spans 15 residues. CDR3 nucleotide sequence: TGCGCCAGCAGCCTATTAGCGGGAGGGACCGGGGAGCTGTTTTTT. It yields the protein CASSLLAGGTGELFF.

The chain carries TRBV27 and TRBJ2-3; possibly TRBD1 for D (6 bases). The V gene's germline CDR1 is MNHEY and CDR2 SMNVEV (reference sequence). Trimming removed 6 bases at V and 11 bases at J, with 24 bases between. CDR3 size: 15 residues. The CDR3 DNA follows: TGTGCCAGCAGGCTCTCCCCTCCGGGACAAGGGGTGCAGTATTTT. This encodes CASRLSPPGQGVQYF.

CDR3 amino acids: CASSGPGPGQPQHF. In nucleotides, the CDR3 is TGTGCCAGCAGTGGTCCAGGGCCAGGACAGCCCCAGCATTTT. The V and J genes are TRBV2 and TRBJ1-5; D may be TRBD1 (5 bases). The CDR3 spans 14 residues. V lost 4 bases and J 7 bases, leaving 14 bases between the germline ends. CDR1 and CDR2 from the germline V gene are SNHLY and FYNNEI. Together with reference TRBV2 and TRBJ1-5, the CDR3 gives the full variable domain: EPEVTQTPSHQVTQMGQEVILRCVPISNHLYFYWYRQILGQKVEFLVSFYNNEISEKSEIFDDQFSVERPDGSNFTLKIRSTKLEDSAMYFCASSGPGPGQPQHFGDGTRLSIL.

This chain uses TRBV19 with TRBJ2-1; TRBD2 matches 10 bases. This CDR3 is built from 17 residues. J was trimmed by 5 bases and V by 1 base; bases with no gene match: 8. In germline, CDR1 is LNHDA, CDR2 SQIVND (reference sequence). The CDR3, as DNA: TGTGCCAGTAGTATAGTAGGAGCGGGAGGGAAAGACAATGAGCAGTTCTTC. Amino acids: CASSIVGAGGKDNEQFF.

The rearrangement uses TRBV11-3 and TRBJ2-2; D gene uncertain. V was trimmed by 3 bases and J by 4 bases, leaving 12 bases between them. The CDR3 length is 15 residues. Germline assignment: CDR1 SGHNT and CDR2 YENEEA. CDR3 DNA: TGTGCCAGCAGCTTTTCCAGTTACGGCACCGGGGAGCTGTTTTTT. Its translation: CASSFSSYGTGELFF.

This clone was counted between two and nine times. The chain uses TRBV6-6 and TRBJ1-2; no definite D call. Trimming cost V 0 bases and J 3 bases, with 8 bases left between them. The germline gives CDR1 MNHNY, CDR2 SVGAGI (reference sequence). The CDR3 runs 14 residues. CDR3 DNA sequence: TGTGCCAGCAGTTACTCGAGATCGTACTATGGCTACACCTTC. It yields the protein CASSYSRSYYGYTF.

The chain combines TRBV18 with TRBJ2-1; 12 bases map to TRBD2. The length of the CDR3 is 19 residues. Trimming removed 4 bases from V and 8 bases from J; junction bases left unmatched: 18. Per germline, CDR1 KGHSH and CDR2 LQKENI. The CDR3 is CASSLPGRLGLAGFDEQFF. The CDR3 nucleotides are TGTGCCAGCTCACTCCCGGGACGGCTGGGACTAGCGGGCTTCGATGAGCAGTTCTTC.